This T cell receptor beta chain was recovered during a study of T cell changes during pregnancy in multiple sclerosis. Losses at the gene ends were 7 bases for V and 4 bases for J; bases not matched to a gene: 7. The CDR3 covers 15 residues. CDR1 and CDR2 from the germline V gene are MDHEN and SYDVKM. Sequencing used immunoSEQ multiplex PCR; TCRdb keeps in-frame clones, though not all of them. The table includes 40,000 to 45,000 clones, 89% detected once. The V and J genes are TRBV28 and TRBJ1-4, with TRBD1 identical over 9 bases. The specimen comprised CD4+ T cells from peripheral blood mononuclear cells, sampled in the first trimester of pregnancy. This TCR came from a female donor with multiple sclerosis, enrolled in a pregnancy study. CDR3 region: CASNTPGQGNEKLFF. The CDR3 nucleotides are TGTGCCAGCAATACCCCGGGACAGGGTAATGAAAAACTGTTTTTT.